This T cell receptor (beta chain) was recovered during a study of T-cell reconstitution after alpha-beta-depleted transplantation in children. TCRbeta library preparation incorporated unique molecular identifiers. A single record per CDR3 protein comes from TCRdb applying MiXCR to the PCR reads. The sample holds 330,000 or so distinct CDR3 sequences, around a tenth seen once. Study-wide results and caveats: Reportedly, roughly two months post-transplant, alpha-beta T cells arose from several hundred expanded graft clones.

This clonotype was seen repeatedly, ten times or more. Its antigen is not identified. This clonotype originated in a boy in the first two years of life with acute myeloid leukemia, due to receive a stem cell transplant. This specimen consisted of PBMCs, obtained before TCRalphabeta/CD19-depleted stem cell transplant.

The CDR3 is CASSHGQGTYEQYF. As DNA, the CDR3 is TGCGCCAGCAGCCACGGACAGGGTACCTACGAGCAGTACTTC. This sequence joins TRBV5-1 and TRBJ2-7; 8 nucleotides match TRBD1. Germline values: CDR1 SGHRS, CDR2 YFSETQ. V shed 4 bases, J shed 2 bases, and the junction held 5 bases outside the gene matches. The CDR3 spans 14 residues.